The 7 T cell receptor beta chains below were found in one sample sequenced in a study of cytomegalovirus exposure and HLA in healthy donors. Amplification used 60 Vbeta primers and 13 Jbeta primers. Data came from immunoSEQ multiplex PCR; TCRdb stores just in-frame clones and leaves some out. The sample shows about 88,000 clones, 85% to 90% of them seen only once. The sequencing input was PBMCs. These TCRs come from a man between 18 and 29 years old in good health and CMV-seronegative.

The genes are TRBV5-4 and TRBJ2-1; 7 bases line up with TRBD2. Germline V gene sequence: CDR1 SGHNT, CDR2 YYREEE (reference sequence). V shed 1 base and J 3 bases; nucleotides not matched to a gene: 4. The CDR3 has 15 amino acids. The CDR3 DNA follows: TGTGCCAGCAGCTTGAGGACTAGTGTCTACAATGAGCAGTTCTTC. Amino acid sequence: CASSLRTSVYNEQFF.

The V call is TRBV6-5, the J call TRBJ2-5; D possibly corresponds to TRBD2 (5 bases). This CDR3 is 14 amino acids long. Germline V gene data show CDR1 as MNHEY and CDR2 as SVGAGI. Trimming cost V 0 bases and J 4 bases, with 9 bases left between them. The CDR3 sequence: CASSYSRVAETQYF. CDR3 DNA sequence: TGTGCCAGCAGTTACTCGAGGGTGGCAGAGACCCAGTACTTC.

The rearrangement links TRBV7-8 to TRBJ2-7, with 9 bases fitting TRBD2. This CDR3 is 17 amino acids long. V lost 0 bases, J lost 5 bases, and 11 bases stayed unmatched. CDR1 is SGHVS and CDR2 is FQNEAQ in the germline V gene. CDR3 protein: CASSLAGFGLAGNEQYF. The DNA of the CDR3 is TGTGCCAGCAGCTTAGCGGGTTTTGGTCTAGCGGGAAACGAGCAGTACTTC.

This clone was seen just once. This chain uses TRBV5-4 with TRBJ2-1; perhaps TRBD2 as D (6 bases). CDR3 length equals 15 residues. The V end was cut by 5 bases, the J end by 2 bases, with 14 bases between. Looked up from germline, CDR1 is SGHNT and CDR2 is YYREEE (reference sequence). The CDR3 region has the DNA TGTGCCAGCAGTCCCCCGGGGGAGGCCTACAATGAGCAGTTCTTC. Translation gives CASSPPGEAYNEQFF.

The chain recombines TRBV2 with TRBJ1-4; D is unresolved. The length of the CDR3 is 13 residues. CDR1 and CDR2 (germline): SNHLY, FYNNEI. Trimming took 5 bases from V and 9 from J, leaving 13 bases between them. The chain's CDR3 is CASSTKASQKLFF. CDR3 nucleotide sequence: TGTGCCAGCAGTACTAAGGCCTCGCAAAAACTGTTTTTT.

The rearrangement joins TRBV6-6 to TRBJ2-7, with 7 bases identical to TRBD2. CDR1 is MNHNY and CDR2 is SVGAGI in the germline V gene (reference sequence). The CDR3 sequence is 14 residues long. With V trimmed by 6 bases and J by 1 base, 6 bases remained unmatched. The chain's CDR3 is CASSLTSSSYEQYF. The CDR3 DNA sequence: TGTGCCAGCAGCCTGACTAGCAGTTCCTACGAGCAGTACTTC.

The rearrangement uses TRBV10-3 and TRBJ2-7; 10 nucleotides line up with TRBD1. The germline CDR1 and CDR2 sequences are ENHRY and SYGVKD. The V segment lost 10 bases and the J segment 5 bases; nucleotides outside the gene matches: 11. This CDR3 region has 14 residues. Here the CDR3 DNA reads TGTGCCACATTTTCCGGGACAGGGGACAACGAGCAGTACTTC. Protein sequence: CATFSGTGDNEQYF.